The entry below gives a single T cell receptor beta chain sequence along with its context. Its antigen is not identified. CDR3 length: 15 residues. V gave up 0 bases and J gave up 4 bases, with 12 bases separating them. Germline assignment: CDR1 SGHDN and CDR2 FVKESK. The entry originates in a study of lymphopenia after photon versus proton radiotherapy. Study findings and constraints: After lymphocyte nadir, photon-treated repertoires showed oligoclonal expansion, especially CD8+ Temra. Photon-treated patients lost naive T cells and TCR diversity; proton-treated stayed stable. In patients who died, overall survival fell as post-nadir TCR diversity dropped more.

The table came from immunoSEQ multiplex PCR; TCRdb's copy has only in-frame clones and leaves some out. The table includes about 12,000 clones, 80% to 90% detected once. The sequencing here drew on peripheral blood, taken from a patient treated with proton-based radiotherapy. The chain is built from TRBV14 and TRBJ2-5, with unresolved D. The sequence derives from a man aged 55 to 69 with pancreatic cancer. The CDR3 spells CASSQENTLSETQYF. For the CDR3, the DNA is TGTGCCAGCAGCCAAGAGAACACGCTCTCAGAGACCCAGTACTTC.